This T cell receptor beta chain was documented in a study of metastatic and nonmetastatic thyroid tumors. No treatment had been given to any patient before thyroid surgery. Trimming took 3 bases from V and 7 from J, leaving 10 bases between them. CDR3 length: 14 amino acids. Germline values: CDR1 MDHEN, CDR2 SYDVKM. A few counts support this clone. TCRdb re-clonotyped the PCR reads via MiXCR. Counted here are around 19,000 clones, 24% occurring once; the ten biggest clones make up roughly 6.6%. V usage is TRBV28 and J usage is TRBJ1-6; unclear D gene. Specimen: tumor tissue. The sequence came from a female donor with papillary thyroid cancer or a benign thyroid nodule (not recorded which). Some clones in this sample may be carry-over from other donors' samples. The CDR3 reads CASSFLSGNSPLHF. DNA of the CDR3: TGTGCCAGCAGTTTCTTGTCTGGGAATTCACCCCTCCACTTT.